One and the same sample provided the 9 T cell receptor beta chains below, sequenced in a study of T cell responses to AZD1222 COVID-19 vaccine. The method was immunoSEQ multiplex PCR; TCRdb's version includes in-frame clones alone and lacks a portion of them. The table shows approximately 180,000 clones, with approximately 92% occurring only once. The specimen comprised peripheral blood, sampled on day 0 of AZD1222 vaccination. The receptor source for this set is an adult in good health.

CDR3 region: CASSDSGGEADTQYF. The CDR3 DNA reads TGTGCCAGCAGTGACTCGGGGGGGGAGGCAGATACGCAGTATTTT. This rearrangement joins TRBV6-4 to TRBJ2-3, with TRBD2 matching 7 bases. V lost 0 bases to trimming and J lost 4 bases; unmatched junction nucleotides: 4. The germline CDR1 and CDR2 sequences are MRHNA and SNTAGT. CDR3 length equals 15 residues.

V and J are TRBV7-9 and TRBJ2-2, with TRBD2 matching over 12 bases. Germline-derived CDR1 and CDR2 are SEHNR and FQNEAQ (reference sequence). Trimming took 6 bases from V and 5 from J; bases not matched to a gene: 13. The CDR3 covers 18 residues. This CDR3 is CASRGFGGLAGPTGELFF. In DNA form, the CDR3 reads TGTGCCAGCAGGGGGTTCGGGGGACTAGCGGGTCCGACCGGGGAGCTGTTTTTT. The full variable domain, in which reference TRBV7-9 and TRBJ2-2 provide the parts outside the CDR3, is DTGVSQNPRHKITKRGQNVTFRCDPISEHNRLYWYRQTLGQGPEFLTYFQNEAQLEKSRLLSDRFSAERPKGSFSTLEIQRTEQGDSAMYLCASRGFGGLAGPTGELFFGEGSRLTVL.

The chain links TRBV18 to TRBJ1-1; D unresolved. V lost 6 bases and J 3 bases, leaving 11 bases between the germline ends. Germline CDR1 is KGHSH and CDR2 is LQKENI. The length of the CDR3 is 13 residues. The CDR3 DNA is TGTGCCAGCTCTTCAGATGAATACACTGAAGCTTTCTTT. This translates into CASSSDEYTEAFF.

The V call is TRBV6-4, the J call TRBJ1-1; D gene uncertain. There are 11 residues in the CDR3. CDR1 is MRHNA, CDR2 SNTAGT, per germline. The V and J ends lost 2 bases and 10 bases respectively, with 8 bases between them. The CDR3 nucleotides read TGTGCCAGCAGTGACGGAAAGGGAGCTTTCTTT. Translated, it gives CASSDGKGAFF.

V usage is TRBV6-5 and J usage is TRBJ1-3; D ambiguous. V lost 7 bases and J 2 bases, leaving 9 bases between the germline ends. CDR1 MNHEY and CDR2 SVGAGI come from the germline V gene. The CDR3 is made up of 13 amino acids. The CDR3 region has the DNA TGTGCCAGCATGGGTGAAACTGGAAACACCATATATTTT. Translating it yields CASMGETGNTIYF.

The chain recombines TRBV2 with TRBJ1-2; D ambiguous. Germline CDR1 SNHLY, CDR2 FYNNEI. The CDR3 consists of 13 residues. Deletions cut 6 bases from V and 2 bases from J, with 10 bases between. DNA for the CDR3: TGTGCCAGCAGGAAGGAGGAAAACTATGGCTACACCTTC. Translating gives CASRKEENYGYTF.

This chain links TRBV19 with TRBJ1-5; D is ambiguous. The germline gives CDR1 LNHDA, CDR2 SQIVND (reference sequence). V was trimmed by 7 bases and J by 4 bases, leaving 17 bases between them. The CDR3 contains 15 residues. DNA of the CDR3: TGTGCCAGTACCCCCTTCCAAGATAGAAATCAGCCCCAGCATTTT. Translation gives CASTPFQDRNQPQHF.

The CDR3 is CASRSEVGGNYGYTF. In DNA form, the CDR3 reads TGTGCCAGCAGGAGTGAGGTGGGGGGGAACTATGGCTACACCTTC. The rearrangement joins TRBV6-5 to TRBJ1-2, with a weak D call TRBD1 (5 bases). Trimming cost V 6 bases and J 2 bases, with 16 bases left between them. The CDR3 is 15 amino acids. Germline CDR1 is MNHEY and CDR2 is SVGAGI.

This clone showed up just once. This chain uses TRBV28 with TRBJ2-1; D is unclear. Germline CDR1 is MDHEN and CDR2 is SYDVKM. Trimming left V 7 bases short and J 9 bases short, with 19 bases between. The CDR3 totals 14 residues. The chain's CDR3 is CASTLPRVDSEQFF. The DNA of the CDR3 is TGTGCCAGCACCCTACCCCGGGTTGACTCTGAGCAGTTCTTC.